The TCR beta chain under discussion was sequenced for a study of control samples from healthy donors and cancer patients. The assay was immunoSEQ multiplex PCR, and TCRdb's table has in-frame clones only and misses some. Among around 100,000 clones, over 75% were seen once, and the ten largest hold under 4%. Germline CDR1 reads MNHEY; CDR2 reads SVGAGI. This CDR3 is 14 amino acids long. After removal of 4 bases from V and 2 bases from J, the junction contained 2 bases not matched to a gene. This receptor was obtained from a woman aged 18-29 years in good health. Sequencing used blood. This rearrangement joins TRBV6-5 to TRBJ1-3; 7 nucleotides line up with TRBD1. The CDR3 spells CASSWDRTGNTIYF. In DNA, the CDR3 is TGTGCCAGCAGTTGGGACAGAACTGGAAACACCATATATTTT.